What follows describes a single TCR beta chain. Its antigen is still unknown. It has no much larger one-base neighbor in the sample; base qualities were not kept. TCRdb records Illumina MiSeq as the sequencer. TCRdb's own reprocessing of the public reads used fastp at Q25 and MiXCR and kept productive beta chains. A single entry per CDR3 protein holds the most common genes and DNA from its merged rows. In all, the sample holds approximately 77,000 distinct CDR3 sequences, and less than 25% of those were seen once. Together, the top ten hold 8.3% of the sample. From a lookup of the germline V gene, CDR1 and CDR2 are SGHTA and FQGNSA. V loses 2 bases of germline sequence and J loses 2 bases, and the interval between the two ends is 6 bases. The CDR3 contains 13 residues, cysteine and phenylalanine counted. Only CDR3 DNA is held: 39 bases, read in frame from base 1. The source of the sample is a study of type 1 regulatory T cells (dated by TCRdb to the early 2020s). Background on the whole study: An in vitro protocol by which a Tr1-enriched, alloantigen-specific CD4 T cell product named T-allo10 was generated was characterized in the study. T-allo10 was being tested clinically in patients with hematological malignancies who were undergoing allogeneic hematopoietic stem cell transplantation.

What the study reported, not specific to this receptor: A more restricted TCR repertoire was observed in Tr1 cells than in non-Tr1 cells, and this restriction was interpreted in the study as alloantigen-induced clonal expansion.

The clonotype comes from a human donor in good health. Sample: cultured type 1 regulatory T (Tr1) cells, either the whole culture or a sorted fraction (not recorded which). This specimen's cell subset or site label, per the study, means: type 1 regulatory T cells sorted from the T-allo10 product. The V gene is TRBV7-2 and the J gene is TRBJ1-2, with no confidently assigned D gene. The sequenced DNA: TGTGCCAGCAGCTTACAGATAAACTATGGCTACACCTTC. Its product reads: CASSLQINYGYTF.